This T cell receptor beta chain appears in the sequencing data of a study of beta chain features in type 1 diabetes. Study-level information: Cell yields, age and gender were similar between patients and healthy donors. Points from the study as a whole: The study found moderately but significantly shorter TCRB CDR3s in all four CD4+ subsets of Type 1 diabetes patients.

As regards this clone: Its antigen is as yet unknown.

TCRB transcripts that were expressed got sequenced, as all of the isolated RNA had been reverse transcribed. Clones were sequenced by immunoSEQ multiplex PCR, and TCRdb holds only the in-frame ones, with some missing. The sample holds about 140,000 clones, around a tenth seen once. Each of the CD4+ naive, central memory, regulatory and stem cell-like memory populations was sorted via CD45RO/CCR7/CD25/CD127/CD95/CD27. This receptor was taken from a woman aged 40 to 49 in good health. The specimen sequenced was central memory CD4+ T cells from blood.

For the CDR3, the DNA is TGTGCCACCAGCAGAGGGGGGAGCGGGGGGGCCTACAATGAGCAGTTCTTC. It codes for CATSRGGSGGAYNEQFF. The chain combines TRBV15 with TRBJ2-1; TRBD2 matches 10 bases. Germline CDR1 reads LNHNV; CDR2 reads YYDKDF (reference sequence). J was trimmed by 2 bases and V by 1 base; bases with no gene match: 5. This CDR3 comprises 17 residues.